This T cell receptor beta chain was sequenced for a study of T cells in localized non-small cell lung cancer. Findings and limits, study-wide: In the blood, greater T cell density corresponded to longer overall survival. Multi-region tumor sequencing was not done, so intratumor heterogeneity could not be excluded. Of the tissues analyzed, uninvolved adjacent lung showed maximal T cell clonality, greater than tumor. In adjacent lung appeared a median around 57 of the top 100 tumor clones.

In regard to this clone: Its antigen is unidentified.

Libraries were prepared by immunoSEQ multiplex PCR; TCRdb keeps only in-frame clonotypes and omits some of them. The sample has about 14,000 clones, more than 80% seen once. This receptor was obtained from a female donor aged 60 or older with stage I squamous cell lung carcinoma. The source material was peripheral blood, sampled before any cancer treatment.

The CDR3 reads CASSSGSGSYEQYF. The CDR3 bases are TGTGCCAGCAGCTCCGGTAGCGGTTCCTACGAGCAGTACTTC. This chain joins TRBV7-2 and TRBJ2-7; D perhaps matches TRBD2 (6 bases). This CDR3 comprises 14 residues. Trimming took 4 bases from V and 1 from J, leaving 11 bases between them. Germline values: CDR1 SGHTA, CDR2 FQGNSA. The entire variable domain, with the rest obtained from reference TRBV7-2 and TRBJ2-7, is as follows: GAGVSQSPSNKVTEKGKDVELRCDPISGHTALYWYRQSLGQGLEFLIYFQGNSAPDKSGLPSDRFSAERTGGSVSTLTIQRTQQEDSAVYLCASSSGSGSYEQYFGPGTRLTVT.